The 28 T cell receptor beta chains in this list originate from one sample, sequenced in a study of blood T cell repertoires in COVID-19. Only in-frame clones appear in the TCRdb table, and some are missing; sequencing was by immunoSEQ multiplex PCR. The sample consists of fewer than 200,000 clones, roughly 90% of them appearing once. The sequenced material came from PBMCs or T cells enriched from blood (not recorded which). These receptors were obtained from a human donor with acute COVID-19. The donor label of this sample is uncertain.

This clone appeared a single time. For the CDR3, the DNA is TGTGCCAGCAGCCAACCGGGGGGAGTGGAGACCCAGTACTTC. Its protein product is CASSQPGGVETQYF. The V and J genes are TRBV3-1 (or the pseudogene TRBV3-2) and TRBJ2-5; 7 bases line up with TRBD2. The CDR3 sequence is 14 residues long. The V segment lost 2 bases and the J segment 5 bases; nucleotides outside the gene matches: 5. Germline lookup yields CDR1 LGHDT and CDR2 YNNKEL (reference sequence).

This chain links TRBV5-1 with TRBJ1-1; D may be TRBD1 (5 bases). Deletions cut 4 bases from V and 0 bases from J, with 13 bases between. This CDR3 comprises 15 residues. Germline loops: CDR1 SGHRS, CDR2 YFSETQ. The CDR3 DNA sequence: TGCGCCAGCAGCGGATCCCGACAGATGAACACTGAAGCTTTCTTT. It translates to CASSGSRQMNTEAFF.

The rearrangement links TRBV29-1 to TRBJ1-4, with 9 bases aligning to TRBD1. The CDR3 is made up of 13 amino acids. CDR1 and CDR2 (germline): SQVTM, ANQGSEA. V gave up 8 bases and J gave up 6 bases; unmatched junction bases: 7. The CDR3 region has the DNA TGCAGCCCCCGGACAGGGGCGGATGAAAAACTGTTTTTT. It codes for CSPRTGADEKLFF.

V gene TRBV6-6 combines with J gene TRBJ1-1, with unresolved D. V lost 5 bases and J 4 bases, leaving 17 bases between the germline ends. The CDR3 has 15 amino acids. Per germline, CDR1 MNHNY and CDR2 SVGAGI (reference sequence). For the CDR3, the DNA is TGTGCCAGCAGTGCGCACAGTTCGGGAAGCACTGAAGCTTTCTTT. Its translation: CASSAHSSGSTEAFF.

This chain uses TRBV5-4 with TRBJ1-1; TRBD1 might be the D (6 bases). With 0 bases removed from V and 1 base from J, the gap between germline ends came to 10 bases. The CDR3 length is 15 residues. The germline gives CDR1 SGHNT, CDR2 YYREEE (reference sequence). The CDR3 here is CASSLGSGANTEAFF. In DNA, the CDR3 is TGTGCCAGCAGCTTGGGGTCAGGGGCGAACACTGAAGCTTTCTTT.

The chain combines TRBV4-1 with TRBJ1-6; TRBD1 matches 7 bases. With 4 bases clipped from V and 7 bases from J, the junction kept 10 bases outside the gene matches. Germline V lookup: CDR1 MGHRA, CDR2 YSYEKL. The CDR3 runs to 16 residues. The CDR3 nucleotides are TGCGCCAGCAGCCCCGCTTTAGGGGGCAAGAATTCACCCCTCCACTTT. Protein: CASSPALGGKNSPLHF.

In DNA, the CDR3 is TGTGCCAGCAGCGTACAGGGGGTGGACATTCAGTACTTC. Translation: CASSVQGVDIQYF. The J gene is TRBJ2-4, the V gene TRBV5-4, with 8 nucleotides matching TRBD1. The CDR3 is 13 residues long. V lost 4 bases and J lost 8; bases outside the gene matches: 5. Germline assignment: CDR1 SGHNT and CDR2 YYREEE (reference sequence). Based on the CDR3 plus reference TRBV5-4 and TRBJ2-4, the full variable domain is ETGVTQSPTHLIKTRGQQVTLRCSSQSGHNTVSWYQQALGQGPQFIFQYYREEENGRGNFPPRFSGLQFPNYSSELNVNALELDDSALYLCASSVQGVDIQYFGAGTRLSVL.

CDR3 sequence: CASSYGQAYGYTF. The CDR3 nucleotides are TGTGCCAGCAGTTACGGACAGGCCTATGGCTACACCTTC. The chain has TRBV28 and TRBJ1-2; 7 nucleotides match TRBD1. CDR1 is MDHEN, CDR2 SYDVKM, per germline. The V gene end was trimmed by 4 bases and the J gene end by 4 bases; junction bases not matched to a gene: 3. This CDR3 comprises 13 residues.

This chain joins TRBV15 and TRBJ1-1; 9 bases fit TRBD1. Trimming took 2 bases from V and 2 from J; bases not matched to a gene: 6. The CDR3 extends over 16 amino acids. Germline V gene sequence: CDR1 LNHNV, CDR2 YYDKDF (reference sequence). CDR3 DNA sequence: TGTGCCACCAGCAGACCTGGGACAGGGCCTAACACTGAAGCTTTCTTT. Protein product: CATSRPGTGPNTEAFF. Full variable domain (outside the CDR3, taken from reference TRBV15 and TRBJ1-1): DAMVIQNPRYQVTQFGKPVTLSCSQTLNHNVMYWYQQKSSQAPKLLFHYYDKDFNNEADTPDNFQSRRPNTSFCFLDIRSPGLGDTAMYLCATSRPGTGPNTEAFFGQGTRLTVV.

The chain recombines TRBV27 with TRBJ1-1; D gene unclear. The CDR3 totals 14 residues. V lost 3 bases, J lost 1 base, and 9 bases lay in between. CDR1 is MNHEY and CDR2 is SMNVEV in the germline V gene (reference sequence). CDR3 bases: TGTGCCAGCAGTTTGAGAAGAACGAACACTGAAGCTTTCTTT. This sequence encodes CASSLRRTNTEAFF.

The gene calls are TRBV12-5 and TRBJ1-1, with a weak D call TRBD1 (6 bases). The CDR3 is made up of 15 amino acids. The germline CDR1 and CDR2 sequences are LGHNT and FRNRAP. V lost 1 base and J 5 bases, leaving 14 bases between the germline ends. The CDR3 loop is CASGLDRVVITEAFF. CDR3 DNA: TGTGCTAGTGGTTTGGACAGGGTGGTAATAACTGAAGCTTTCTTT. Complete variable domain (other parts from reference TRBV12-5 and TRBJ1-1): DARVTQTPRHKVTEMGQEVTMRCQPILGHNTVFWYRQTMMQGLELLAYFRNRAPLDDSGMPKDRFSAEMPDATLATLKIQPSEPRDSAVYFCASGLDRVVITEAFFGQGTRLTVV.

This clone occurred a few times. V is TRBV9 and J is TRBJ1-1; D may be TRBD1 (5 bases). V shed 0 bases and J shed 1 base, with 7 bases lying between them. Germline V gene lookup returns CDR1 SGDLS and CDR2 YYNGEE. There are 14 residues in the CDR3. The CDR3 nucleotides are TGTGCCAGCAGCGTAGGGGGCTCGAACACTGAAGCTTTCTTT. Translation gives CASSVGGSNTEAFF.

The J gene is TRBJ1-1, the V gene TRBV15; D is unresolved. Trimming took 0 bases from V and 4 from J, leaving 12 bases between them. The CDR3 is 15 amino acids. From germline, CDR1 is LNHNV and CDR2 YYDKDF (reference sequence). The CDR3 region has the DNA TGTGCCACCAGCAGAGAAACAGCCCTGGCCACTGAAGCTTTCTTT. Translation gives CATSRETALATEAFF.

The chain carries TRBV30 and TRBJ1-2; TRBD1 agrees at 7 bases. Germline-derived CDR1 and CDR2 are GTSNPN and SVGIG (reference sequence). The CDR3 consists of 13 residues. V dropped 1 base and J dropped 4; count of bases not matched to a gene: 3. Here the CDR3 reads CAWSGQGGYGYTF. In nucleotides, the CDR3 is TGTGCCTGGAGTGGACAGGGAGGCTATGGCTACACCTTC.

The CDR3 spells CASRTGQDYEQYF. The CDR3 DNA follows: TGCGCCAGCCGAACAGGGCAGGACTACGAGCAGTACTTC. This chain links TRBV5-1 with TRBJ2-7, with D maybe TRBD1 (6 bases). The V and J ends lost 7 bases and 3 bases respectively, with 14 bases between them. Germline CDR1 reads SGHRS; CDR2 reads YFSETQ. CDR3 length: 13 residues.

The CDR3 region has the DNA TGTGCCTGGAGTGTGGGGACAGGGTACGAGCAGTACTTC. This translates into CAWSVGTGYEQYF. The genes are TRBV30 and TRBJ2-7, with 9 bases matching TRBD1. The germline CDR1 and CDR2 sequences are GTSNPN and SVGIG (reference sequence). This CDR3 region has 13 residues. The J segment lost 4 bases and the V segment lost 0 bases, leaving 1 base of the junction unmatched.

This clone has more than one count but fewer than ten. The genes are TRBV7-9 and TRBJ2-3, with TRBD2 as a possible D gene (6 bases). Germline CDR1 and CDR2: SEHNR and FQNEAQ (reference sequence). V dropped 8 bases and J dropped 4 bases, with 13 bases sitting between them. This CDR3 has 13 amino acids. CDR3: CASSRLEPDTQYF. DNA of the CDR3: TGTGCCAGCTCCAGACTAGAGCCAGATACGCAGTATTTT.

V usage is TRBV5-1 and J usage is TRBJ2-1; possibly TRBD1 for D (6 bases). V was cut by 4 bases and J by 6 bases, with 20 bases left in between. From germline, CDR1 is SGHRS and CDR2 YFSETQ. CDR3 length equals 16 residues. CDR3 sequence reads: CASSPPADSQFNEQFF. Written as DNA, the CDR3 is TGCGCCAGCAGCCCCCCGGCGGACAGCCAATTCAATGAGCAGTTCTTC.

V gene TRBV21-1 combines with J gene TRBJ2-2; the table's D gene call, TRBD2, was not cross checked with the DNA. TRBV21-1 is marked as a pseudogene. There are 16 residues in the CDR3. CDR3 bases: TGTGCCAGCAGCAAAGAAGGAGGCCAGCCCACCGGGGAGCTGTTTTTT. It yields the protein CASSKEGGQPTGELFF.

The rearrangement uses TRBV6-6 and TRBJ1-4; D may be TRBD1 (5 bases). Germline-derived CDR1 and CDR2 are MNHNY and SVGAGI (reference sequence). The length of the CDR3 is 14 residues. V lost 5 bases to trimming and J lost 5 bases, with 12 bases between them. CDR3 region: CASSPTVPNEKLFF. As DNA, the CDR3 is TGTGCCAGCAGTCCGACAGTACCCAATGAAAAACTGTTTTTT.

This chain connects TRBV5-1 to TRBJ2-7; 9 bases map to TRBD1. Germline V gene lookup returns CDR1 SGHRS and CDR2 YFSETQ. With 4 bases clipped from V and 5 bases from J, the junction kept 10 bases outside the gene matches. CDR3 length equals 15 residues. CDR3 sequence (DNA): TGCGCCAGCAGCATGCCGGGACAGGGTCGCCACGAGCAGTACTTC. Translating gives CASSMPGQGRHEQYF.

The gene calls are TRBV5-5 and TRBJ2-5, with unresolved D. V dropped 4 bases and J dropped 1 base, with 2 bases sitting between them. CDR1 is SGHKS, CDR2 YYEKEE, per germline (reference sequence). The CDR3 is made up of 11 amino acids. CDR3 protein: CASSLQETQYF. CDR3 coding DNA: TGTGCCAGCAGCCTCCAAGAGACCCAGTACTTC.

CDR3 sequence: CASSLLGKGAYEQYF. DNA of the CDR3: TGTGCCAGCAGTTTATTAGGGAAGGGGGCCTACGAGCAGTACTTC. The V call is TRBV27, the J call TRBJ2-7; TRBD1 is a possible D gene (6 bases). The CDR3 length is 15 residues. Germline lookup yields CDR1 MNHEY and CDR2 SMNVEV (reference sequence). V was cut by 1 base and J by 2 bases, with 12 bases left in between.

This clone has only a few counts. The rearrangement uses TRBV7-9 and TRBJ1-1; TRBD1 aligns across 7 bases. The V gene end was trimmed by 1 base and the J gene end by 3 bases; junction bases not matched to a gene: 2. The V gene's germline CDR1 is SEHNR and CDR2 FQNEAQ (reference sequence). The CDR3 covers 14 residues. In DNA, the CDR3 is TGTGCCAGCAGCTTAGGCACAGGGGACACTGAAGCTTTCTTT. Protein product: CASSLGTGDTEAFF. Full variable domain (remainder filled in from reference TRBV7-9 and TRBJ1-1): DTGVSQNPRHKITKRGQNVTFRCDPISEHNRLYWYRQTLGQGPEFLTYFQNEAQLEKSRLLSDRFSAERPKGSFSTLEIQRTEQGDSAMYLCASSLGTGDTEAFFGQGTRLTVV.

The rearrangement uses TRBV5-1 and TRBJ1-2; D is uncertain. This CDR3 has 16 residues. CDR1 and CDR2 from the germline V gene are SGHRS and YFSETQ. The germline V and J ends were trimmed by 4 bases and 8 bases, with 24 bases remaining between them. DNA for the CDR3: TGCGCCAGCAGCCCGGGCCGAGGGAGGAGGTACTCCGGCTACACCTTC. Translating it yields CASSPGRGRRYSGYTF.

V is TRBV3-1 (or the pseudogene TRBV3-2) and J is TRBJ1-4; D might be TRBD1 (5 bases). CDR1 LGHDT and CDR2 YNNKEL come from the germline V gene (reference sequence). Trimming removed 2 bases at V and 3 bases at J, with 10 bases between. The CDR3 covers 15 residues. The CDR3 coding sequence is TGTGCCAGCAGCCAATCAGGGCCCGCTAATGAAAAACTGTTTTTT. Protein: CASSQSGPANEKLFF.

The chain combines TRBV24-1 with TRBJ1-2, with D tentatively TRBD1 (6 bases). Germline-derived CDR1 and CDR2 are KGHDR and SFDVKD. CDR3 size: 15 residues. The V and J ends lost 5 bases and 2 bases respectively, with 14 bases between them. CDR3 bases: TGTGCCACCAGTGGCCTCACAGGGTACAACTATGGCTACACCTTC. Its translation: CATSGLTGYNYGYTF.

V and J are TRBV4-2 and TRBJ1-2; D perhaps matches TRBD1 (6 bases). The length of the CDR3 is 16 residues. V gave up 0 bases and J gave up 8 bases, with 19 bases separating them. From germline, CDR1 is LGHNA and CDR2 YNFKEQ. The CDR3, as DNA: TGTGCCAGCAGCCAAGAAGGGGGGGTTTCGGCTATCGGCTACACCTTC. As protein: CASSQEGGVSAIGYTF.